A selection of T cell receptor beta chains follows, all from one sample in a study of T cells in Graves' hyperthyroidism and ophthalmopathy. TCRdb called the multiplex PCR reads again in MiXCR, with one record for every CDR3 protein. Of over 250,000 distinct CDR3 sequences in the sample, approximately 13% are singletons; the top ten hold almost 35%. Sequenced material: blood. The receptors derive from a woman aged 40-49 years with Graves' ophthalmopathy. The CDR3 runs from the conserved cysteine through the conserved F or W. The order of the fields is clone size, V gene, D gene, J gene, CDR3 protein, CDR3 DNA. A D gene is named only where the DNA matches it firmly. Clone size is shown for a subset of rows, as once, few, many or a class of expanded clone.

NA,TRBV20-1,NA,TRBJ1-5,CSTRDETYSNQPQHF,TGCAGTACTAGAGACGAGACATATAGCAATCAGCCCCAGCATTTT
many,TRBV20-1,NA,TRBJ1-2,CSARAGTDGYTF,TGCAGTGCTAGAGCAGGGACTGATGGCTACACCTTC
NA,TRBV10-3,TRBD1,TRBJ1-5,CAISMTGGNNQPQHF,TGTGCCATCAGTATGACAGGGGGAAACAATCAGCCCCAGCATTTT
many,TRBV24-1,TRBD2,TRBJ2-5,CATSSTGLAGGKETQYF,TGTGCCACCTCCTCCACTGGACTAGCGGGGGGGAAAGAGACCCAGTACTTC
many,TRBV27,NA,TRBJ1-2,CASSYAGSRGYTF,TGTGCCAGCAGTTATGCAGGGTCGCGGGGCTACACCTTC
NA,TRBV3-1,NA,TRBJ1-6,CASSLRGTKNSPLHF,TGTGCCAGCAGCCTCAGGGGTACTAAGAATTCACCCCTCCACTTT
many,TRBV14,NA,TRBJ1-1,CASTLTGGRAFF,TGTGCCAGCACCTTAACCGGCGGGCGAGCTTTCTTT
many,TRBV29-1,NA,TRBJ2-3,CSVGSAADTQYF,TGCAGCGTCGGCTCGGCTGCAGATACGCAGTATTTT
many,TRBV3-1,TRBD1,TRBJ1-6,CASSRTGLNNSPLHF,TGTGCCAGCAGCCGGACAGGGTTAAACAATTCACCCCTCCACTTT
many,TRBV10-3,TRBD1,TRBJ1-2,CAISESTGAYGYTF,TGTGCCATCAGTGAGTCGACAGGGGCCTATGGCTACACCTTC
many,TRBV15,NA,TRBJ1-2,CATSRGEARGSYTF,TGTGCCACCAGCAGAGGAGAGGCCAGGGGAAGCTACACCTTC
many,TRBV28,NA,TRBJ1-1,CASSLTGYYTEAFF,TGTGCCAGCAGTTTAACAGGGTACTACACTGAAGCTTTCTTT
many,TRBV7-9,NA,TRBJ1-1,CASSLTTNTEAFF,TGTGCCAGCAGCTTGACAACGAACACTGAAGCTTTCTTT
many,TRBV12-3/TRBV12-4,NA,TRBJ2-1,CASTPFGVNEQFF,TGTGCCAGCACCCCATTTGGGGTAAATGAGCAGTTCTTC
NA,TRBV28,NA,TRBJ2-1,CASSLSVVGNDEQFF,TGTGCCAGCAGTTTAAGCGTGGTGGGGAACGATGAGCAGTTCTTC
many,TRBV7-2,NA,TRBJ1-6,CASSYSTALSSPLHF,TGTGCCAGCAGCTACTCAACAGCGCTATCCTCACCCCTCCACTTT
many,TRBV6-1,NA,TRBJ2-2,CASGGLRNTGELFF,TGTGCCAGCGGGGGTCTTCGTAACACCGGGGAGCTGTTTTTT
many,TRBV6-2/TRBV6-3,NA,TRBJ1-2,CASSYSFRNYGYTF,TGTGCCAGCAGTTACTCGTTCAGAAACTATGGCTACACCTTC
many,TRBV28,NA,TRBJ2-7,CASGTGSPWEQYF,TGTGCCAGCGGAACGGGCTCCCCTTGGGAGCAGTACTTC
few,TRBV28,NA,TRBJ2-7,CASRADSYEQYF,TGTGCCAGCAGAGCCGACAGCTACGAGCAGTACTTC
many,TRBV11-1,TRBD2,TRBJ2-1,CASSVARLAGGHYNEQFF,TGTGCCAGCAGCGTTGCCAGACTAGCGGGGGGTCATTACAATGAGCAGTTCTTC
many,TRBV30,NA,TRBJ1-1,CAWSVRGRITEAFF,TGTGCCTGGAGTGTACGGGGGAGAATCACTGAAGCTTTCTTT
few,TRBV7-8,TRBD1,TRBJ1-1,CASSPGLGQGLRRDTEAFF,TGTGCCAGCAGCCCTGGGTTGGGACAGGGGTTGAGGAGGGACACTGAAGCTTTCTTT
few,TRBV9,TRBD2,TRBJ2-2,CASSVGPQGGAGELFF,TGTGCCAGCAGCGTAGGACCCCAGGGAGGGGCCGGGGAGCTGTTTTTT
many,TRBV12-5,TRBD2,TRBJ2-2,CASGLVAGRNTGELFF,TGTGCTAGTGGTTTGGTAGCGGGAAGGAACACCGGGGAGCTGTTTTTT
many,TRBV20-1,TRBD1,TRBJ2-1,CSARDSQSKLSYNEQFF,TGCAGTGCTCGGGACAGCCAATCCAAACTCTCCTACAATGAGCAGTTCTTC
many,TRBV6-1,TRBD1,TRBJ1-1,CASPRADRGLLMNTEAFF,TGTGCCAGCCCCCGAGCGGACAGGGGGCTTCTCATGAACACTGAAGCTTTCTTT
many,TRBV20-1,NA,TRBJ2-7,CSAIPTRDNSYEQYF,TGCAGTGCTATCCCCACTCGGGACAACTCCTACGAGCAGTACTTC
NA,TRBV27,NA,TRBJ2-3,CASSFSGWTDTQYF,TGTGCCAGCAGTTTTTCGGGCTGGACAGATACGCAGTATTTT
many,TRBV7-9,TRBD1,TRBJ2-3,CASSPTGGGDTQYF,TGTGCCAGCTCCCCGACAGGGGGCGGGGATACGCAGTATTTT
NA,TRBV18,NA,TRBJ1-3,CASSPYTDSGNTIYF,TGTGCCAGCTCACCATATACAGATTCGGGAAACACCATATATTTT
many,TRBV6-6,NA,TRBJ1-2,CASSYRGYGYTF,TGTGCCAGCAGTTACCGGGGGTATGGCTACACCTTC